One sample yielded the 21 T cell receptor beta chains listed below, sequenced in a study of OX40 agonist ivuxolimab in advanced cancers. TCRdb's table, derived via immunoSEQ multiplex PCR, lists solely in-frame clones and lacks some. The sample shows tens of thousands of clones, 75% to 85% of them seen only once. Here the sequenced sample was CD4+ or CD8+ T cells sorted from blood, taken in a trial of the OX40 agonist ivuxolimab. The receptors here all came from an adult with an advanced solid tumor such as melanoma, head and neck, liver or kidney cancer.

This chain links TRBV6-5 with TRBJ1-5; 7 bases agree with TRBD1. Germline CDR1 MNHEY, CDR2 SVGAGI. This CDR3 is 14 amino acids long. The V gene end was trimmed by 5 bases and the J gene end by 7 bases; junction bases not matched to a gene: 8. The CDR3 region has the DNA TGTGCCAGCAGTGAATTGGACAGGAGCCAGCCCCAGCATTTT. This gives the protein CASSELDRSQPQHF.

The genes are TRBV6-1 and TRBJ1-6; D not certain. V was cut by 8 bases and J by 0 bases, with 11 bases left in between. Germline V gene data show CDR1 as MNHNS and CDR2 as SASEGT. CDR3 size: 15 residues. The CDR3 DNA sequence: TGTGCCAGCCCCCGGGATAACTCCTATAATTCACCCCTCCACTTT. Translating gives CASPRDNSYNSPLHF.

The CDR3 DNA follows: TGCGCCAGCAGCCAGAGCGCCTCGAGGGCGACCTATAATTCACCCCTCCACTTT. It yields the protein CASSQSASRATYNSPLHF. The chain carries TRBV4-3 and TRBJ1-6; D remains ambiguous. In germline, CDR1 is LGHNA, CDR2 YSLEER. V lost 3 bases and J lost 2, with 17 bases in between. The CDR3 loop spans 18 amino acids.

The chain has TRBV9 and TRBJ2-5; maybe TRBD2 (5 bases). Germline V gene lookup returns CDR1 SGDLS and CDR2 YYNGEE. This CDR3 spans 13 amino acids. V dropped 3 bases and J dropped 7 bases, with 13 bases sitting between them. In DNA form, the CDR3 reads TGTGCCAGCAGCGCGGGCCCCGCGGGGACCCAGTACTTC. Amino acids: CASSAGPAGTQYF.

The chain carries TRBV6-5 and TRBJ1-2; no definite D call. Germline V gene lookup returns CDR1 MNHEY and CDR2 SVGAGI. The V end lost 3 bases, the J end lost 0 bases, and 5 bases lay between the germline ends. The CDR3 has 13 amino acids. The CDR3 loop reads CASSYQANYGYTF. In nucleotides, the CDR3 is TGTGCCAGCAGTTATCAAGCTAACTATGGCTACACCTTC.

V and J are TRBV4-3 and TRBJ1-4, with D tentatively TRBD1 (6 bases). Germline V gene data show CDR1 as LGHNA and CDR2 as YSLEER. Deletions cut 1 base from V and 10 bases from J, with 37 bases between. The CDR3 is 22 amino acids. CDR3 in DNA: TGCGCCAGCAGCCAAGCATTTTCATCCAAGGACAGTGAACACTATTTTATAGGAAAACTGTTTTTT. This encodes CASSQAFSSKDSEHYFIGKLFF.

This chain uses TRBV4-3 with TRBJ2-3; D uncertain. There are 13 residues in the CDR3. Germline CDR1 reads LGHNA; CDR2 reads YSLEER. Trimming stripped 2 bases from V and 4 bases from J, with 7 bases between. The CDR3 is CASSQKRADTQYF. CDR3 in DNA: TGCGCCAGCAGCCAAAAAAGGGCAGATACGCAGTATTTT.

The rearrangement links TRBV5-6 to TRBJ2-2, with no clear D. Germline V gene lookup returns CDR1 SGHDT and CDR2 YYEEEE. This CDR3 contains 15 residues. Trimming pared 4 bases from V and 2 bases from J, leaving 12 bases between. Here the CDR3 DNA reads TGTGCCAGCAGCCCCCGGGCACCCAACACCGGGGAGCTGTTTTTT. Residues: CASSPRAPNTGELFF.

The gene calls are TRBV18 and TRBJ1-6, with 8 bases lining up with TRBD1. The CDR3 contains 15 residues. With 3 bases clipped from V and 10 bases from J, the junction kept 8 bases outside the gene matches. Per germline, CDR1 KGHSH and CDR2 LQKENI. The CDR3 nucleotides are TGTGCCAGCTCACCCACGGACAGGGTGAGGTCACCCCTCCACTTT. It encodes CASSPTDRVRSPLHF. The full variable domain, its missing parts supplied by reference TRBV18 and TRBJ1-6, is NAGVMQNPRHLVRRRGQEARLRCSPMKGHSHVYWYRQLPEEGLKFMVYLQKENIIDESGMPKERFSAEFPKEGPSILRIQQVVRGDSAAYFCASSPTDRVRSPLHFGNGTRLTVT.

This chain joins TRBV19 and TRBJ2-5; D possibly corresponds to TRBD1 (6 bases). V was pared by 3 bases and J by 1 base, with 15 bases between. The CDR3 length is 16 residues. Germline V gene lookup returns CDR1 LNHDA and CDR2 SQIVND (reference sequence). The CDR3 reads CASSMLGLQGQETQYF. CDR3 nucleotides: TGTGCCAGTAGTATGCTTGGGTTACAGGGCCAAGAGACCCAGTACTTC.

The chain combines TRBV9 with TRBJ1-2; TRBD1 is a possible D gene (5 bases). In germline, CDR1 is SGDLS, CDR2 YYNGEE. The CDR3 is 19 residues long. The V and J ends lost 0 bases and 0 bases respectively, with 21 bases between them. The CDR3: CASSVVWGELLGPNYGYTF. In nucleotides, the CDR3 is TGTGCCAGCAGCGTAGTTTGGGGGGAACTCCTAGGCCCTAACTATGGCTACACCTTC. Full variable domain (rest looked up from reference TRBV9 and TRBJ1-2): DSGVTQTPKHLITATGQRVTLRCSPRSGDLSVYWYQQSLDQGLQFLIQYYNGEERAKGNILERFSAQQFPDLHSELNLSSLELGDSALYFCASSVVWGELLGPNYGYTFGSGTRLTVV.

This rearrangement joins TRBV15 to TRBJ2-3; 9 bases line up with TRBD2. V shed 3 bases and J 0 bases; nucleotides not matched to a gene: 4. The CDR3 loop spans 16 amino acids. CDR1 LNHNV and CDR2 YYDKDF come from the germline V gene (reference sequence). As DNA, the CDR3 is TGTGCCACCAGCAGTGTTCTAGCGGGGAGCACAGATACGCAGTATTTT. Translated: CATSSVLAGSTDTQYF.

This clone occurred once. The V call is TRBV6-5, the J call TRBJ2-7; D not certain. The CDR3 is 15 residues long. In germline, CDR1 is MNHEY, CDR2 SVGAGI. V lost 0 bases to trimming and J lost 4 bases, with 13 bases between them. The CDR3 nucleotides read TGTGCCAGCAGTTACTCGGCAGGAATCTCTTACGAGCAGTACTTC. As protein: CASSYSAGISYEQYF.

The rearrangement links TRBV6-8 to TRBJ2-2, with 9 bases aligning to TRBD2. Losses at the gene ends were 0 bases for V and 5 bases for J; bases not matched to a gene: 4. CDR1 is MNHGY, CDR2 SAAAGT, per germline. This CDR3 contains 16 residues. CDR3 in amino acids: CASSYSVLAGTGELFF. In nucleotides, the CDR3 is TGTGCCAGCAGTTACTCGGTCCTAGCGGGGACCGGGGAGCTGTTTTTT.

The V call is TRBV12-5, the J call TRBJ2-7; 7 bases fit TRBD1. Germline values: CDR1 LGHNT, CDR2 FRNRAP. CDR3 size: 15 residues. The junction had 11 bases not matched to a gene; V was cut back by 3 bases and J by 6 bases. CDR3 residues: CASGFPPDRTAEQYF. DNA for the CDR3: TGTGCTAGTGGTTTTCCCCCGGACAGGACGGCCGAGCAGTACTTC.

V and J are TRBV10-3 and TRBJ2-5; a weak D match, TRBD2 (5 bases). Germline-derived CDR1 and CDR2 are ENHRY and SYGVKD. This CDR3 is built from 13 residues. V lost 0 bases and J lost 5, with 7 bases in between. The CDR3 DNA follows: TGTGCCATCAGTGAGTCACGGGGTGAGACCCAGTACTTC. This translates into CAISESRGETQYF.

The rearrangement links TRBV12-5 to TRBJ1-2; possibly TRBD1 for D (6 bases). The CDR3 contains 13 residues. The germline V gene has CDR1 LGHNT and CDR2 FRNRAP. Trimming pared 0 bases from V and 8 bases from J, leaving 10 bases between. In DNA, the CDR3 is TGTGCTAGTGGTTTGGTACCAGGGGACGGCTACACCTTC. Protein product: CASGLVPGDGYTF. Supplemented by reference TRBV12-5 and TRBJ1-2, the full variable domain reads DARVTQTPRHKVTEMGQEVTMRCQPILGHNTVFWYRQTMMQGLELLAYFRNRAPLDDSGMPKDRFSAEMPDATLATLKIQPSEPRDSAVYFCASGLVPGDGYTFGSGTRLTVV.

This chain joins TRBV6-5 and TRBJ2-7, with D unresolved. V was trimmed by 2 bases and J by 3 bases, leaving 11 bases between them. The germline gives CDR1 MNHEY, CDR2 SVGAGI. The CDR3 has 14 residues. As DNA, the CDR3 is TGTGCCAGCAGTTACAGGCAACCCATCTACGAGCAGTACTTC. Amino acid sequence: CASSYRQPIYEQYF.

This clone has just a few counts. The gene calls are TRBV7-9 and TRBJ2-1; D gene unclear. The V and J ends lost 5 bases and 6 bases respectively, with 20 bases between them. Germline V gives CDR1 SEHNR, CDR2 FQNEAQ (reference sequence). The CDR3 extends over 16 amino acids. In nucleotides, the CDR3 is TGTGCCAGCAGCCTTCCCGAGGTAGCCATCTCCAATGAGCAGTTCTTC. Protein sequence: CASSLPEVAISNEQFF.

This CDR3 reads CASSPRDIKNTGELFF. For the CDR3, the DNA is TGTGCCAGCAGCCCCCGGGACATAAAGAACACCGGGGAGCTGTTTTTT. The rearrangement joins TRBV7-9 to TRBJ2-2; TRBD1 is a possible D gene (6 bases). V gave up 5 bases and J gave up 1 base, with 14 bases separating them. CDR3 length: 16 residues. From germline, CDR1 is SEHNR and CDR2 FQNEAQ (reference sequence).

There are a few counts of this clone. The chain has TRBV6-5 and TRBJ2-5; 9 bases are shared with TRBD1. The V gene end was trimmed by 6 bases and the J gene end by 4 bases; junction bases not matched to a gene: 6. The CDR3 consists of 14 residues. CDR1 MNHEY and CDR2 SVGAGI come from the germline V gene. CDR3 region: CASRGQGGRETQYF. In DNA form, the CDR3 reads TGTGCCAGCAGGGGACAGGGAGGGCGAGAGACCCAGTACTTC.